The 3 T cell receptor beta chains reported below all come from one sample, sequenced in a study of siplizumab effects on memory and regulatory T cells. The protocol was immunoSEQ multiplex PCR, while the TCRdb copy is restricted to in-frame clones and leaves out a portion. The sample has 70,000 to 95,000 clones, 80% to 90% seen once; the top ten hold around 15%. The sample was CD4+ T cells sorted from blood. The receptor source for this set is a human donor in good health.

This rearrangement joins TRBV6-6 to TRBJ2-2; the D is unclear. This CDR3 is built from 15 residues. Germline V gives CDR1 MNHNY, CDR2 SVGAGI (reference sequence). With 5 bases removed from V and 1 base from J, the gap between germline ends came to 11 bases. The chain's CDR3 is CASSLLRGNTGELFF. The CDR3 bases are TGTGCCAGCAGTCTCCTACGAGGGAACACCGGGGAGCTGTTTTTT.

This chain connects TRBV30 to TRBJ2-7; 10 nucleotides match TRBD2. Germline V gene data show CDR1 as GTSNPN and CDR2 as SVGIG (reference sequence). There are 14 residues in the CDR3. The J segment lost 2 bases and the V segment lost 6 bases, leaving 7 bases of the junction unmatched. The CDR3 DNA follows: TGTGCCTGCCCCACTAGCGGGAAGCCCTACGAGCAGTACTTC. Amino acids: CACPTSGKPYEQYF.

The gene calls are TRBV28 and TRBJ2-3; D not certain. The CDR3 loop spans 10 amino acids. CDR1 is MDHEN, CDR2 SYDVKM, per germline. Trimming took 3 bases from V and 10 from J, leaving 5 bases between them. The CDR3, as DNA: TGTGCCAGCAGTTTTCGCCCGCAGTATTTT. Translation gives CASSFRPQYF.